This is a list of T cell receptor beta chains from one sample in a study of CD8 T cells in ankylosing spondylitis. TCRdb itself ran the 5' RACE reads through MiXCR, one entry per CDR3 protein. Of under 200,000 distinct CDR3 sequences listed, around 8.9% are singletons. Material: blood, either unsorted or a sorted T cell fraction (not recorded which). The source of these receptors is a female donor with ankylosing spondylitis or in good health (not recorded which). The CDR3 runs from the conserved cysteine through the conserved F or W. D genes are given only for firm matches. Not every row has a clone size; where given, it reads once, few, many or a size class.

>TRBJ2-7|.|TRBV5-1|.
CASSLWVNHYEQYF
TGCGCCAGCAGCTTGTGGGTTAATCACTACGAGCAGTACTTC
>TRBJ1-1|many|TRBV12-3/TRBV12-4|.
CASSLSGPEAFF
TGTGCCAGCAGTTTAAGTGGGCCTGAAGCTTTCTTT
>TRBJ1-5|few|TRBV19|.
CASSIGINQPQHF
TGTGCCAGTAGTATAGGGATCAATCAGCCCCAGCATTTT
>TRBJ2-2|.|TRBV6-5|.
CASSYRSGNTGELFF
TGTGCCAGCAGTTACAGATCGGGGAACACCGGGGAGCTGTTTTTT
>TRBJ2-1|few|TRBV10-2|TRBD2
CASSVTSGYYNEQFF
TGCGCCAGCAGCGTCACTAGCGGGTACTACAATGAGCAGTTCTTC
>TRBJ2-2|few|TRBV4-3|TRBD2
CASSHEPGLAGTGELFF
TGCGCCAGCAGCCATGAACCGGGACTAGCGGGCACCGGGGAGCTGTTTTTT
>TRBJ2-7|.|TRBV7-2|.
CASSLAAGRSYEQYF
TGTGCCAGCAGCTTAGCAGCGGGCCGTTCCTACGAGCAGTACTTC
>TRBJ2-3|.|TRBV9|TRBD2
CASSVGGGRGTDTQYF
TGTGCCAGCAGCGTAGGAGGCGGGAGGGGCACAGATACGCAGTATTTT
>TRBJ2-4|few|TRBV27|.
CASGVFAKNIQYF
TGTGCCAGCGGGGTTTTCGCCAAAAACATTCAGTACTTC
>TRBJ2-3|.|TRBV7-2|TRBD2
CASSLLAGGVPDTQYF
TGTGCCAGCAGCTTATTGGCGGGAGGGGTCCCAGATACGCAGTATTTT
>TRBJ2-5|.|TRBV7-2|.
CASSQGSGEGETQYF
TGTGCCAGCAGCCAGGGGTCAGGGGAGGGAGAGACCCAGTACTTC
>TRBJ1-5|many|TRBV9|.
CASSVGWDQPQHF
TGTGCCAGCAGCGTAGGTTGGGATCAGCCCCAGCATTTT
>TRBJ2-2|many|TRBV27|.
CASSYNTGELFF
TGTGCCAGCAGTTACAACACCGGGGAGCTGTTTTTT
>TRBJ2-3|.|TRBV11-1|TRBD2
CASSLVLAGGPGTDTQYF
TGTGCCAGCAGCTTAGTACTAGCGGGAGGGCCTGGCACAGATACGCAGTATTTT
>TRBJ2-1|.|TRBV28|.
CASSWAGSGNEQFF
TGTGCCAGCAGTTGGGCGGGGAGCGGGAATGAGCAGTTCTTC
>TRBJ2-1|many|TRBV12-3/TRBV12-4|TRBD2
CASSVTSGRTHNEQFF
TGTGCCAGCAGCGTCACTAGCGGGAGAACCCACAATGAGCAGTTCTTC
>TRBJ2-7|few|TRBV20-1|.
CSASSNQLFPYEQYF
TGCAGTGCTTCTTCAAACCAGCTTTTCCCCTACGAGCAGTACTTC
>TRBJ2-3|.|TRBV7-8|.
CASSLQRSTQYF
TGTGCCAGCAGCTTACAAAGGAGTACGCAGTATTTT
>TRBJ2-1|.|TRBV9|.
CASSLSGAVGNEQFF
TGTGCCAGCAGCCTTTCGGGAGCGGTTGGCAATGAGCAGTTCTTC
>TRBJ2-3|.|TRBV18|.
CASSPGSTGISTDTQYF
TGTGCCAGCTCACCGGGGTCGACAGGCATTAGCACAGATACGCAGTATTTT
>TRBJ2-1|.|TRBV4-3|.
CASSQDLVNEQFF
TGCGCCAGCAGCCAAGATCTGGTGAATGAGCAGTTCTTC
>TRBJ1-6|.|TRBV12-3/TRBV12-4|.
CASSLTGNASPLHF
TGTGCCAGCAGCTTAACAGGGAATGCATCACCCCTCCACTTT
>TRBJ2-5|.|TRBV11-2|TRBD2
CASSLVAAGGPQETQYF
TGTGCCAGCAGCTTAGTCGCAGCGGGAGGGCCGCAAGAGACCCAGTACTTC
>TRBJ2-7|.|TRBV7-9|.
CASSRDSGNEQYF
TGTGCCAGCAGCCGAGACAGCGGCAATGAGCAGTACTTC
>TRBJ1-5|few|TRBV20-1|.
CSASTDGNQPQHF
TGCAGTGCTAGTACGGACGGGAATCAGCCCCAGCATTTT
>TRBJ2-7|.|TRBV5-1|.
CASSPGGDRLYEQYF
TGCGCCAGCAGCCCGGGGGGGGACAGGCTTTACGAGCAGTACTTC